A single T cell receptor beta chain is shown here with its context. Its target is not known. These data originate in a study of OX40 agonist ivuxolimab in advanced cancers. Study in general: With a range of roughly 20 to 80, age averaged about 58 years, and 65% to 85% were male.

General study results and limits: At 0.1 to 3.0 mg/kg, clonal expansion of CD4+ and CD8+ blood T cells had occurred by week 6.

Peripheral blood came from all dose cohorts at three timepoints. Germline V CDR1 and CDR2: MGHRA, YSYEKL. This CDR3 is 15 amino acids long. Trimming left V 7 bases short and J 5 bases short, with 20 bases between. TCRdb's copy holds only in-frame clones and misses some; the assay was immunoSEQ multiplex PCR. Among about 34,000 clones listed, 81% were seen once. The chain joins TRBV4-1 to TRBJ1-1; D might be TRBD1 (6 bases). This sample comprised CD4+ or CD8+ T cells sorted from blood, obtained in a trial of the OX40 agonist ivuxolimab. This TCR came from an adult with an advanced solid tumor such as melanoma, head and neck, liver or kidney cancer. The CDR3 here is CASTSMTGGWTEAFF. The CDR3 bases are TGCGCCAGCACCTCGATGACCGGGGGCTGGACTGAAGCTTTCTTT.